The entry that follows covers one T cell receptor (beta chain) sequence. This clonotype was detected many times. No cognate antigen has been identified for it. Base qualities are not recorded, but no much larger clone differs from it by a single base. This sample is drawn from a study of human T cells and chemical hapten exposure (TCRdb year 2021). In the study overall: For sensitization, 2% DPC in acetone was applied to a roughly 2 cm by roughly 2 cm area of upper inner arm skin. Patients additionally received weekly therapeutic DPC doses to the scalp throughout the approximately 22-week study period. Patient blood was sampled pre-sensitization (week 0) and at 2, 6 and about 24 weeks after DPC sensitization. Patch tests used Finn chambers with 0.01% DPC on the upper back, scored after 6 days by International Contact Dermatitis Research Group standards. This study followed changes in the peripheral blood TCR repertoire in vivo during primary and secondary sensitization of alopecia patients to the hapten diphenylcyclopropenone (DPC). Some 29 alopecia patients gave blood for TCR sequencing at one to four time points (pre-sensitization, 2, 6 and 24 weeks). Libraries were combined into a pool for sequencing, and differences in TCR yield between samples came mainly from small differences in library volumes within the pool. The patient cohort, mostly female, included alopecia areata with under or over 50% scalp involvement, alopecia totalis and alopecia universalis.

The protocol used for the library was RACE. Sequencing was carried out with a NextSeq 500. During library preparation, unique molecular identifiers were attached to individual cDNA molecules so that TCRs could be counted in a quantitative, reproducible way. From each blood RNA sample, both TCR alpha and TCR beta chains were sequenced. The study's processing was this. A median of about 89,000 TCRs per sample was observed, with a range of about 20,000 to 750,000. V, J and CDR3 annotation of the TCR reads was performed with the Decombinator software suite. To make PS versus PT1 abundance plots, every sample was subsampled to the same number of TCRs (28,000). TCRs were defined as expanded if absent before sensitization and observed at least eight times at the 2-week time point. Clones were called with MiXCR by TCRdb after fastp trimmed the public reads at Q25, and only in-frame beta chains were retained. Rows with a matching CDR3 protein are joined into one entry that keeps the most common DNA and genes. TCRdb's processing, not the authors', yielded these V and J calls. The sample data list approximately 370,000 distinct CDR3 sequences, and 5.5% of these were observed just once. Together, the top ten hold roughly 8.2% of the sample.

Per the publication, the time point label means: pre-sensitization, week 0. Reading the label with the study, this specimen's treatment or condition is: therapeutic diphenylcyclopropenone sensitization with weekly scalp DPC. At every patch-test visit, the blood draw took place before the patch test was put on. To be eligible, patients had to be aged 18 to 70, diagnosed with alopecia and judged suitable for DPC therapy, while pregnant patients were excluded. Total RNA was extracted from unfractionated whole blood that had been collected in Tempus Blood RNA tubes. What the authors observed across the whole study: The number of PT1 expanded TCRs positively correlated with patch test score, significant at thresholds 8, 16 and 32 but not 4. Significantly more large CDR3 similarity clusters were formed by expanded TCRs than by pre-sensitization or healthy control sets, consistent with antigen-driven responses. After repeated subsampling, the strength of the expansion versus patch-test correlation and the threshold at which it became significant changed. DPC sensitization did not change how many TCRs were above 1 in 1000 frequency, and no evidence was found of alterations in global repertoire structure. Alopecia, a presumed autoimmune disease, was present in all patients, so the immune response of the patients might differ from that of healthy individuals.

The TCR was taken from a woman between 18 and 30 years old with alopecia areata. Some clones in this sample may be carry-over from other donors' samples. Specimen: whole blood, collected in connection with sensitization to the hapten diphenylcyclopropenone (DPC).

The CDR3 loop reads CASRNYRGLSEKLFF. The nucleotides read TGTGCCAGCAGAAACTACAGGGGGCTGAGTGAAAAACTGTTTTTT. The sequence joins TRBV28 to TRBJ1-4, and 9 junction bases match TRBD1. The junction shows trimming of 6 bases on V and 7 bases on J, and the gene matches do not reach 9 bases of it. Based on the germline V gene, the CDR1 and CDR2 sequences are MDHEN and SYDVKM. There are 15 amino acids in the CDR3, from cysteine to phenylalanine inclusive. This entry keeps only the CDR3 DNA: 45 bases, framed from base 1.